These 10 T cell receptor beta chains share one sample of origin, sequenced in a study of OX40 agonist ivuxolimab in advanced cancers. Clones were sequenced by immunoSEQ multiplex PCR, and TCRdb holds only the in-frame ones, with some missing. The sample holds approximately 58,000 clones, around 80% seen once. The specimen comprised CD4+ or CD8+ T cells sorted from blood, sampled in a trial of the OX40 agonist ivuxolimab. The receptors derive from an adult with an advanced solid tumor such as melanoma, head and neck, liver or kidney cancer.

This rearrangement joins TRBV6-1 to TRBJ2-1, with 10 bases aligning to TRBD1. Per germline, CDR1 MNHNS and CDR2 SASEGT. The V segment lost 6 bases and the J segment 12 bases; nucleotides outside the gene matches: 11. The CDR3 runs 14 residues. CDR3 in amino acids: CASRFPGQGVPQFF. CDR3 in DNA: TGTGCCAGCAGGTTCCCTGGACAGGGGGTCCCGCAGTTCTTC.

The CDR3 sequence is CASSIRAGANTGELFF. The CDR3 DNA reads as TGTGCCAGTAGTATACGGGCGGGAGCGAACACCGGGGAGCTGTTTTTT. V gene TRBV19 combines with J gene TRBJ2-2; 7 bases agree with TRBD2. Looked up from germline, CDR1 is LNHDA and CDR2 is SQIVND (reference sequence). CDR3 size: 16 residues. J gave up 0 bases and V 2 bases, and 3 bases lay outside the gene matches.

On this clone: This sample also contains other DNA sequences that code for the same CDR3. This sequence joins TRBV5-6 and TRBJ2-7; D gene ambiguous. The CDR3 covers 15 residues. V dropped 4 bases and J dropped 1 base, with 15 bases sitting between them. Germline values: CDR1 SGHDT, CDR2 YYEEEE. The CDR3 coding sequence is TGTGCCAGCAGCCCCGGGTCGGTGCGGTCCTACGAGCAGTACTTC. It translates to CASSPGSVRSYEQYF.

J is TRBJ2-7 and V is TRBV7-8; D is unresolved. The CDR3 sequence is 11 residues long. V lost 4 bases and J 2 bases, leaving 3 bases between the germline ends. Germline lookup yields CDR1 SGHVS and CDR2 FQNEAQ. In nucleotides, the CDR3 is TGTGCCAGCAGCTATACCTACGAGCAGTACTTC. Protein sequence: CASSYTYEQYF.

The J gene is TRBJ1-6, the V gene TRBV6-5; D not certain. V lost 8 bases and J lost 7, with 9 bases in between. The CDR3 runs to 12 residues. Per germline, CDR1 MNHEY and CDR2 SVGAGI. CDR3 protein: CASGVGNSPLHF. Written as DNA, the CDR3 is TGTGCCAGCGGGGTGGGGAATTCACCCCTCCACTTT.

The rearrangement links TRBV28 to TRBJ1-4; a possible D gene is TRBD1 (6 bases). The germline V gene encodes CDR1 MDHEN and CDR2 SYDVKM. CDR3 length: 16 residues. Trimming took 2 bases from V and 5 from J, leaving 15 bases between them. The CDR3, as DNA: TGTGCCAGCAGTTTAAGGGAACAGGGCAGGAATGAAAAACTGTTTTTT. As protein: CASSLREQGRNEKLFF. Full variable domain (rest looked up from reference TRBV28 and TRBJ1-4): DVKVTQSSRYLVKRTGEKVFLECVQDMDHENMFWYRQDPGLGLRLIYFSYDVKMKEKGDIPEGYSVSREKKERFSLILESASTNQTSMYLCASSLREQGRNEKLFFGSGTQLSVL.

V is TRBV10-2 and J is TRBJ2-7; tentatively, D is TRBD1 (6 bases). CDR3 size: 14 residues. V lost 3 bases to trimming and J lost 4 bases, with 13 bases between them. Per the germline V gene, CDR1 is WSHSY and CDR2 is SAAADI. CDR3 sequence reads: CASSDTQGAYEQYF. As DNA, the CDR3 is TGCGCCAGCAGTGATACACAGGGAGCGTACGAGCAGTACTTC.

This chain uses TRBV5-6 with TRBJ2-7; TRBD1 is a possible D gene (5 bases). The CDR3 has 15 amino acids. CDR1 is SGHDT, CDR2 YYEEEE, per germline. Between the trimmed V and J ends, which lost 2 bases and 0 bases, there was a span of 12 bases. CDR3 sequence reads: CASSFVGRNSYEQYF. The CDR3 DNA sequence: TGTGCCAGCAGCTTTGTGGGGCGAAACTCCTACGAGCAGTACTTC.

The chain is built from TRBV4-2 and TRBJ2-5, with a weak D call TRBD1 (5 bases). The ends were cut back, 6 bases at V and 3 bases at J, with 14 bases in the middle. This CDR3 region has 14 residues. Per the germline V gene, CDR1 is LGHNA and CDR2 is YNFKEQ. CDR3 in DNA: TGTGCCAGCAGTGTAACAGGATCCGAAGAGACCCAGTACTTC. This sequence encodes CASSVTGSEETQYF.

This clone was observed a handful of times. The chain links TRBV5-6 to TRBJ1-5; D perhaps matches TRBD1 (6 bases). Germline-derived CDR1 and CDR2 are SGHDT and YYEEEE. With 4 bases removed from V and 7 bases from J, the gap between germline ends came to 12 bases. The CDR3 extends over 13 amino acids. CDR3 protein: CASSTGFKQPQHF. The DNA for the CDR3 is TGTGCCAGCAGCACAGGGTTCAAGCAGCCCCAGCATTTT.